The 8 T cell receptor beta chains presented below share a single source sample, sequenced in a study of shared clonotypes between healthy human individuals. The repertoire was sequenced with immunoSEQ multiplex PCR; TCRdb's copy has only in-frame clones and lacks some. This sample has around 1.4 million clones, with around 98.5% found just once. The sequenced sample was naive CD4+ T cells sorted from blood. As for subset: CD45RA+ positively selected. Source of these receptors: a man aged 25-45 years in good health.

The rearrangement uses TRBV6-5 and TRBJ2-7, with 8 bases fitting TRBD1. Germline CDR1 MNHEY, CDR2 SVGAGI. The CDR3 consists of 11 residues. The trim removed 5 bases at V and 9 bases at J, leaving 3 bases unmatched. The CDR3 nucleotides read TGTGCCAGCAGTAGAGGGACAGGGCAGTACTTC. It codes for CASSRGTGQYF.

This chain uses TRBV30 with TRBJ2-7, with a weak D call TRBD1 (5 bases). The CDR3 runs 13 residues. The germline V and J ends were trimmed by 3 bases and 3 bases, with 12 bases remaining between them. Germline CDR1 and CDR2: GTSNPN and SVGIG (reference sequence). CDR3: CAWRRQGFYEQYF. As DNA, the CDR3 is TGTGCCTGGAGGAGGCAGGGCTTCTACGAGCAGTACTTC. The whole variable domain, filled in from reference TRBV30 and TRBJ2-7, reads SQTIHQWPATLVQPVGSPLSLECTVEGTSNPNLYWYRQAAGRGLQLLFYSVGIGQISSEVPQNLSASRPQDRQFILSSKKLLLSDSGFYLCAWRRQGFYEQYFGPGTRLTVT.

CDR3 in DNA: TGTGCCTGGGGGACTAGCGGCTACGAGCAGTACTTC. Protein sequence: CAWGTSGYEQYF. This chain joins TRBV30 and TRBJ2-7; TRBD2 matches 11 bases. The length of the CDR3 is 12 residues. Trimming at V came to 5 bases and at J to 3 bases, leaving 0 bases not matched to a gene. CDR1 and CDR2 from the germline V gene are GTSNPN and SVGIG (reference sequence).

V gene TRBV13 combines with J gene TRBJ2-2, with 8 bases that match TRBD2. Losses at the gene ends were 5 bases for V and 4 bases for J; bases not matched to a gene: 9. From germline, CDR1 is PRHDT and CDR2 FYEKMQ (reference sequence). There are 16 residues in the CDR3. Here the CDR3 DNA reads TGTGCCAGCAGCCAGTTCGGGGGGGCTTCCACCGGGGAGCTGTTTTTT. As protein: CASSQFGGASTGELFF.

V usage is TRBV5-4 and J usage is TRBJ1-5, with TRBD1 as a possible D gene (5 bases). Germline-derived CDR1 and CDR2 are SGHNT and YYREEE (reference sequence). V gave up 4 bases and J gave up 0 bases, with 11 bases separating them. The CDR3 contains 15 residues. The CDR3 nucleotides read TGTGCCAGCAGCATACAGGAAAATAGCAATCAGCCCCAGCATTTT. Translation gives CASSIQENSNQPQHF.

CDR3 sequence reads: CASSPGLAEHTDTQYF. CDR3 DNA sequence: TGTGCCAGCAGCCCCGGACTAGCGGAGCACACAGATACGCAGTATTTT. The chain is built from TRBV7-2 and TRBJ2-3, with 10 bases that match TRBD2. After removal of 5 bases from V and 2 bases from J, the junction contained 7 bases not matched to a gene. Germline values: CDR1 SGHTA, CDR2 FQGNSA. This CDR3 has 16 amino acids.

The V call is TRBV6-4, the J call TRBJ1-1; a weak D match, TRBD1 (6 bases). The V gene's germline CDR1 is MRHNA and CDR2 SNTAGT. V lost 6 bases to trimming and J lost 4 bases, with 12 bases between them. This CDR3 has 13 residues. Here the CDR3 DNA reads TGTGCCAGCAGGAGGACAGTGAGCACTGAAGCTTTCTTT. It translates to CASRRTVSTEAFF.

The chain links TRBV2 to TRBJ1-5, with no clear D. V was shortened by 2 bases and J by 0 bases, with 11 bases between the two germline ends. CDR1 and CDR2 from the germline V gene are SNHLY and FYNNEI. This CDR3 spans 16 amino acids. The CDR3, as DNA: TGTGCCAGCAGTGAATTTCCCGCCATTAGCAATCAGCCCCAGCATTTT. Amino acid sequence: CASSEFPAISNQPQHF.